A single sample is the source of the 26 T cell receptor beta chains below, sequenced in a study of blood T cell repertoires in COVID-19. Repertoires were generated with immunoSEQ multiplex PCR, while TCRdb's copy carries only in-frame clones and drops some. The data show roughly 100,000 clones, with around nine tenths seen just once and around 2.1% held by the top ten. Specimen: peripheral blood. These receptor sequences come from a man between 45 and 60 years old with COVID-19, enrolled during active disease.

The chain couples TRBV6-6 to TRBJ1-6, with a possible D match to TRBD1 (5 bases). Trimming cost V 6 bases and J 0 bases, with 12 bases left between them. The germline CDR1 and CDR2 sequences are MNHNY and SVGAGI (reference sequence). The CDR3 extends over 16 amino acids. The CDR3 nucleotides are TGTGCCAGCAGGCCCCGGGGGAGCTCCTATAATTCACCCCTCCACTTT. Protein sequence: CASRPRGSSYNSPLHF.

The V and J genes are TRBV5-5 and TRBJ2-2; 7 bases match TRBD2. The J segment lost 1 base and the V segment lost 4 bases, leaving 4 bases of the junction unmatched. Germline V CDR1 and CDR2: SGHKS, YYEKEE (reference sequence). The CDR3 consists of 15 residues. The CDR3 DNA follows: TGTGCCAGCAGCCCGACTAGCCTGAACACCGGGGAGCTGTTTTTT. Translation gives CASSPTSLNTGELFF.

This chain connects TRBV28 to TRBJ1-5; unclear D gene. Germline lookup yields CDR1 MDHEN and CDR2 SYDVKM. V was pared by 7 bases and J by 9 bases, with 13 bases between. There are 12 residues in the CDR3. CDR3 DNA: TGTGCCAGCACCTCTCCCCATAGGCCCCAGCATTTT. The encoded protein is CASTSPHRPQHF. Full variable domain (missing parts from reference TRBV28 and TRBJ1-5): DVKVTQSSRYLVKRTGEKVFLECVQDMDHENMFWYRQDPGLGLRLIYFSYDVKMKEKGDIPEGYSVSREKKERFSLILESASTNQTSMYLCASTSPHRPQHFGDGTRLSIL.

V and J are TRBV2 and TRBJ1-2; 12 bases map to TRBD1. J lost 8 bases, V lost 0 bases, and 10 bases had no gene match. Germline V gives CDR1 SNHLY, CDR2 FYNNEI. The CDR3 runs to 17 residues. CDR3 loop: CASSEAHQGQGAPGYTF. The CDR3 bases are TGTGCCAGCAGTGAAGCTCACCAGGGACAGGGGGCGCCCGGCTACACCTTC.

The V gene is TRBV15, the J gene TRBJ2-7; 9 bases agree with TRBD2. The CDR3 has 14 residues. Germline CDR1 LNHNV, CDR2 YYDKDF (reference sequence). The trim removed 8 bases at V and 6 bases at J, leaving 11 bases unmatched. Here the CDR3 reads CATRGASGVSEQYF. The CDR3 DNA reads as TGTGCCACCCGGGGTGCTAGCGGGGTGAGCGAGCAGTACTTC.

Only one count was recorded for this clone. The chain has TRBV10-1 and TRBJ2-1, with TRBD1 matching over 9 bases. The CDR3 length is 15 residues. J lost 3 bases, V lost 3 bases, and 3 bases had no gene match. CDR1 and CDR2 from the germline V gene are WNHNN and SYGVQD (reference sequence). The CDR3 region is CASSEGTGLYNEQFF. The CDR3 coding sequence is TGCGCCAGCAGTGAAGGGACAGGGCTCTACAATGAGCAGTTCTTC.

The J gene is TRBJ2-6, the V gene TRBV7-9; possible D gene TRBD2, 7 bases. The germline V and J ends were trimmed by 2 bases and 6 bases, with 8 bases remaining between them. CDR3 size: 14 residues. CDR1 is SEHNR, CDR2 FQNEAQ, per germline (reference sequence). This CDR3 is CASSLRGAANVLTF. In DNA, the CDR3 is TGTGCCAGCAGCTTACGGGGGGCGGCCAACGTCCTGACTTTC.

V and J are TRBV28 and TRBJ2-2, with TRBD1 as a possible D gene (5 bases). Trimming pared 6 bases from V and 4 bases from J, leaving 12 bases between. The CDR3 has 14 amino acids. Germline assignment: CDR1 MDHEN and CDR2 SYDVKM. The CDR3 protein is CASSNSGITGELFF. CDR3 nucleotide sequence: TGTGCCAGCAGCAACTCAGGGATCACCGGGGAGCTGTTTTTT. The full variable domain, its missing parts supplied by reference TRBV28 and TRBJ2-2, is DVKVTQSSRYLVKRTGEKVFLECVQDMDHENMFWYRQDPGLGLRLIYFSYDVKMKEKGDIPEGYSVSREKKERFSLILESASTNQTSMYLCASSNSGITGELFFGEGSRLTVL.

V gene TRBV19 combines with J gene TRBJ2-7; maybe TRBD1 (6 bases). With 8 bases removed from V and 7 bases from J, the gap between germline ends came to 12 bases. The germline gives CDR1 LNHDA, CDR2 SQIVND (reference sequence). The CDR3 sequence is 11 residues long. CDR3 in amino acids: CASGTGSEQYF. In DNA form, the CDR3 reads TGTGCCAGTGGAACAGGGAGTGAGCAGTACTTC.

V usage is TRBV5-4 and J usage is TRBJ1-5; perhaps TRBD1 as D (6 bases). The length of the CDR3 is 14 residues. Trimming took off 4 bases at V and 4 bases at J, with 12 bases between the two ends. The germline V gene has CDR1 SGHNT and CDR2 YYREEE (reference sequence). DNA for the CDR3: TGTGCCAGCAGCATACAGGGTTCGAATCAGCCCCAGCATTTT. It yields the protein CASSIQGSNQPQHF.

The rearrangement uses TRBV7-6 and TRBJ2-3; 12 bases match TRBD2. CDR1 and CDR2 (germline): SGHVS, FNYEAQ. CDR3 length: 15 amino acids. The V segment lost 3 bases and the J segment 7 bases; nucleotides outside the gene matches: 5. Written as DNA, the CDR3 is TGTGCCAGCAGCTTCTCCCTAGCGGGGGGGAATACGCAGTATTTT. The encoded protein is CASSFSLAGGNTQYF.

V usage is TRBV29-1 and J usage is TRBJ1-3; no clear D gene. The V gene lost 7 bases and the J gene lost 0 bases, with 13 bases spanning the gap. The CDR3 is 14 residues long. Per germline, CDR1 SQVTM and CDR2 ANQGSEA. The CDR3 region is CSGSGSSSGNTIYF. DNA for the CDR3: TGCAGCGGCTCTGGGTCTAGCTCTGGAAACACCATATATTTT. The full variable domain, its missing parts supplied by reference TRBV29-1 and TRBJ1-3, is SAVISQKPSRDICQRGTSLTIQCQVDSQVTMMFWYRQQPGQSLTLIATANQGSEATYESGFVIDKFPISRPNLTFSTLTVSNMSPEDSSIYLCSGSGSSSGNTIYFGEGSWLTVV.

V usage is TRBV6-5 and J usage is TRBJ1-6; 9 nucleotides line up with TRBD1. Losses at the gene ends were 6 bases for V and 6 bases for J; bases not matched to a gene: 0. CDR1 is MNHEY and CDR2 is SVGAGI in the germline V gene. There are 13 residues in the CDR3. CDR3 nucleotides: TGTGCCAGCAGGGGACAGGGTAATTCACCCCTCCACTTT. It specifies CASRGQGNSPLHF.

The gene calls are TRBV21-1 and TRBJ2-7; the D call in the table, TRBD2, was not verified against the DNA. TRBV21-1 is shown as a pseudogene. The CDR3 loop spans 16 amino acids. The CDR3 is CASSTTSGGNSYEQYF. The DNA for the CDR3 is TGTGCCAGCAGCACAACTAGCGGGGGGAACTCCTACGAGCAGTACTTC.

This chain joins TRBV6-2 or TRBV6-3 and TRBJ1-1, with TRBD1 as a possible D gene (6 bases). V lost 5 bases, J lost 4 bases, and 14 bases lay in between. Germline values: CDR1 MNHEY, CDR2 SVGEGT. This CDR3 contains 14 residues. The CDR3 loop reads CASSMTGRGTEAFF. The CDR3 DNA is TGTGCCAGCAGTATGACAGGAAGGGGCACTGAAGCTTTCTTT.

This clone was detected once. J is TRBJ2-1 and V is TRBV18, with D tentatively TRBD2 (5 bases). The CDR3 length is 13 residues. Germline CDR1 reads KGHSH; CDR2 reads LQKENI. V lost 4 bases and J lost 5, with 9 bases in between. As DNA, the CDR3 is TGTGCCAGCTCACTGGCGCGGGACAATGAGCAGTTCTTC. This codes for CASSLARDNEQFF.

The rearrangement links TRBV11-1 to TRBJ1-2; D gene uncertain. The ends were cut back, 5 bases at V and 6 bases at J, with 13 bases in the middle. This CDR3 region has 13 residues. Germline CDR1 reads SGHAT; CDR2 reads FQDESV (reference sequence). CDR3 loop: CASSLAAGNGYTF. CDR3 coding DNA: TGTGCCAGCAGCCTTGCTGCAGGCAATGGCTACACCTTC.

The genes are TRBV28 and TRBJ1-5; D gene ambiguous. V lost 7 bases to trimming and J lost 7 bases, with 17 bases between them. This CDR3 contains 14 residues. The germline gives CDR1 MDHEN, CDR2 SYDVKM. The CDR3 reads CASISKGTAQPQHF. The CDR3 DNA sequence: TGTGCCAGCATCTCAAAAGGCACAGCCCAGCCCCAGCATTTT. Full variable domain (outside the CDR3, taken from reference TRBV28 and TRBJ1-5): DVKVTQSSRYLVKRTGEKVFLECVQDMDHENMFWYRQDPGLGLRLIYFSYDVKMKEKGDIPEGYSVSREKKERFSLILESASTNQTSMYLCASISKGTAQPQHFGDGTRLSIL.

The V gene is TRBV10-3, the J gene TRBJ2-1; the match to TRBD1 covers 9 bases. The CDR3 spans 16 residues. From germline, CDR1 is ENHRY and CDR2 SYGVKD. The J segment lost 4 bases and the V segment lost 2 bases, leaving 6 bases of the junction unmatched. The CDR3 coding sequence is TGTGCCATCAGTGAGGCCCGGGACAGGGATTACAATGAGCAGTTCTTC. It encodes CAISEARDRDYNEQFF.

This chain joins TRBV13 and TRBJ2-7; 9 bases agree with TRBD2. V was pared by 5 bases and J by 1 base, with 3 bases of the junction left unmatched. Germline CDR1 and CDR2: PRHDT and FYEKMQ (reference sequence). The CDR3 sequence is 14 residues long. CDR3 residues: CASSNSGGSYEQYF. DNA for the CDR3: TGTGCCAGCAGCAATAGCGGGGGATCCTACGAGCAGTACTTC.

V and J are TRBV5-6 and TRBJ2-1, with 7 positions matching TRBD2. With V trimmed by 4 bases and J by 9 bases, 13 bases remained unmatched. CDR3 length equals 15 residues. From germline, CDR1 is SGHDT and CDR2 YYEEEE. CDR3 in amino acids: CASSNDWRGSSEQFF. CDR3 nucleotide sequence: TGTGCCAGCAGCAACGACTGGCGGGGGTCGAGTGAGCAGTTCTTC.

This chain's CDR3 is CASSGEIGTLYGYTF. The CDR3 bases are TGTGCCAGCAGTGGGGAGATTGGGACATTGTATGGCTACACCTTC. The V and J genes are TRBV25-1 and TRBJ1-2; D may be TRBD1 (6 bases). The CDR3 length is 15 residues. Deletions cut 4 bases from V and 5 bases from J, with 17 bases between. Germline V lookup: CDR1 MGHDK, CDR2 SYGVNS.

This chain joins TRBV5-1 and TRBJ2-3; a weak D match, TRBD1 (6 bases). Trimming removed 2 bases from V and 5 bases from J, with 12 bases in between. CDR3 length equals 14 residues. CDR1 and CDR2 from the germline V gene are SGHRS and YFSETQ. The DNA for the CDR3 is TGCGCCAGCAGCTTAGGCCAGGGGATAGATACGCAGTATTTT. Amino acid sequence: CASSLGQGIDTQYF.

The chain employs TRBV4-2 and TRBJ2-1; TRBD1 matches 8 bases. CDR1 LGHNA and CDR2 YNFKEQ come from the germline V gene. The CDR3 sequence is 16 residues long. The V segment lost 0 bases and the J segment 7 bases; nucleotides outside the gene matches: 8. CDR3 nucleotides: TGTGCCAGCAGCCAAGATCAAGGACAGGGCAGGAATGAGCAGTTCTTC. Its translation: CASSQDQGQGRNEQFF.

CDR3 coding DNA: TGCGCCAGCAGCCCGGGACAGGGTTATGCGTTTGGCTACACCTTC. Encoded protein: CASSPGQGYAFGYTF. The chain is built from TRBV4-3 and TRBJ1-2; TRBD1 matches at 9 bases. After removal of 4 bases from V and 7 bases from J, the junction contained 10 bases not matched to a gene. CDR1 is LGHNA, CDR2 YSLEER, per germline. The CDR3 spans 15 residues.

In this sample, this clone turned up a few times. The chain has TRBV5-1 and TRBJ1-2, with D tentatively TRBD1 (6 bases). With 2 bases removed from V and 2 bases from J, the gap between germline ends came to 10 bases. Germline CDR1 SGHRS, CDR2 YFSETQ. The CDR3 consists of 14 residues. The DNA of the CDR3 is TGCGCCAGCAGCTTAGACCAGGGGAACTATGGCTACACCTTC. It specifies CASSLDQGNYGYTF.